What follows are 5 T cell receptor beta chains derived from one specimen sequenced in a study of cytomegalovirus exposure and HLA in healthy donors. The PCR employed 60 Vbeta primers together with 13 Jbeta primers. The table came from immunoSEQ multiplex PCR; TCRdb's copy has only in-frame clones and leaves some out. The sample yields about 230,000 clones, roughly 78% seen once. The specimen was PBMCs. The receptors derive from a boy younger than 18 in good health and CMV-seronegative.

The chain carries TRBV7-9 and TRBJ1-4; a possible D gene is TRBD1 (5 bases). Trimming cost V 1 base and J 1 base, with 13 bases left between them. The CDR3 sequence is 17 residues long. Germline V gives CDR1 SEHNR, CDR2 FQNEAQ (reference sequence). As DNA, the CDR3 is TGTGCCAGCAGCTTAGTCCCCAGGGTATTAACTAATGAAAAACTGTTTTTT. This codes for CASSLVPRVLTNEKLFF.

J is TRBJ1-6 and V is TRBV4-1; 8 bases align to TRBD1. Germline assignment: CDR1 MGHRA and CDR2 YSYEKL. The CDR3 extends over 16 amino acids. V shed 0 bases, J shed 6 bases, and the junction held 4 bases outside the gene matches. DNA for the CDR3: TGCGCCAGCAGCCAAGACAGGGGGCCTCCTAATTCACCCCTCCACTTT. This encodes CASSQDRGPPNSPLHF.

The V call is TRBV7-9, the J call TRBJ1-6, with D maybe TRBD1 (6 bases). CDR3 size: 17 residues. V was shortened by 5 bases and J by 7 bases, with 21 bases between the two germline ends. In germline, CDR1 is SEHNR, CDR2 FQNEAQ (reference sequence). In DNA form, the CDR3 reads TGTGCCAGCAGCCCCTTAGGGGGGGCTCTCGGCAATTCACCCCTCCACTTT. It specifies CASSPLGGALGNSPLHF.

The V and J genes are TRBV5-4 and TRBJ2-3; D unresolved. Germline V gives CDR1 SGHNT, CDR2 YYREEE (reference sequence). The CDR3 length is 15 residues. The germline V and J ends were trimmed by 0 bases and 3 bases, with 11 bases remaining between them. The CDR3 spells CASSLVYSLTDTQYF. The CDR3 region has the DNA TGTGCCAGCAGCTTGGTATACTCATTGACAGATACGCAGTATTTT.

The CDR3 is CASSHRRAGRTDTQYF. In DNA form, the CDR3 reads TGTGCCAGCAGCCACAGGAGGGCGGGGCGCACAGATACGCAGTATTTT. This chain links TRBV14 with TRBJ2-3, with D possibly matching TRBD2 (6 bases). The CDR3 is 16 residues long. V lost 3 bases to trimming and J lost 1 base, with 14 bases between them. The germline V gene encodes CDR1 SGHDN and CDR2 FVKESK.